This T cell receptor beta chain was documented in a study of T cell responses to AZD1222 COVID-19 vaccine. This CDR3 is built from 13 residues. Germline values: CDR1 MNHEY, CDR2 SVGAGI. Deletions cut 6 bases from V and 0 bases from J, with 9 bases between. Sequencing used immunoSEQ multiplex PCR; TCRdb keeps in-frame clones, though not all of them. The sample consists of fewer than 150,000 clones, roughly 93% of them appearing once. The receptor comes from an adult in good health. The sample was peripheral blood, taken on day 0 of AZD1222 vaccination. The V gene is TRBV6-5, the J gene TRBJ2-7; D gene ambiguous. This CDR3 reads CASSPPTSYEQYF. For the CDR3, the DNA is TGTGCCAGCAGCCCCCCGACCTCCTACGAGCAGTACTTC.